This entry lists 12 T cell receptor beta chains sequenced from one sample in a study of tumor and adjacent non-tumor tissue in lung cancer. No cell sorting was done before RNA was extracted from the tissue. The library came from three nested PCR rounds adapted from ARM-PCR protocols. A single record per CDR3 protein comes from TCRdb applying MiXCR to the multiplex PCR reads. The sample lists 60,000 to 90,000 distinct CDR3 sequences; around 77% were seen once. Sequencing was done on a sample of lung tumor tissue. Receptor source: a woman aged 45 to 65 with non-small cell lung cancer.

This clonotype came up many times. This chain links TRBV7-9 with TRBJ2-7, with D maybe TRBD2 (5 bases). The germline V and J ends were trimmed by 5 bases and 3 bases, with 8 bases remaining between them. The CDR3 sequence is 12 residues long. Germline V gene data show CDR1 as SEHNR and CDR2 as FQNEAQ (reference sequence). For the CDR3, the DNA is TGTGCCAGCAGCAGAGGGAACTACGAGCAGTACTTC. It specifies CASSRGNYEQYF. Drawing the rest from reference TRBV7-9 and TRBJ2-7, the complete variable domain is DTGVSQNPRHKITKRGQNVTFRCDPISEHNRLYWYRQTLGQGPEFLTYFQNEAQLEKSRLLSDRFSAERPKGSFSTLEIQRTEQGDSAMYLCASSRGNYEQYFGPGTRLTVT.

The chain has TRBV24-1 and TRBJ2-2; unclear D gene. Germline V gene lookup returns CDR1 KGHDR and CDR2 SFDVKD. The CDR3 is 16 residues long. Trimming pared 0 bases from V and 1 base from J, leaving 8 bases between. Here the CDR3 DNA reads TGTGCCACCAGTGATTTGCCCCCTAGGAACACCGGGGAGCTGTTTTTT. Translated, it gives CATSDLPPRNTGELFF.

A note on this clonotype: A read error may account for a junction end that differs from germline. The CDR3 loop reads CASSTTPSWEQFF. CDR3 DNA: TGTGCCAGCAGTACGACCCCTTCATGGGAGCAGTTCTTC. V and J are TRBV10-1 and TRBJ2-1; D gene uncertain. This CDR3 is 13 amino acids long. CDR1 WNHNN and CDR2 SYGVQD come from the germline V gene (reference sequence).

In regard to this clonotype: An end of the junction differs from the germline gene, which may be a read error. The chain links TRBV4-2 to TRBJ1-5; 7 bases match TRBD1. The CDR3 consists of 22 residues. The V gene's germline CDR1 is LGHNA and CDR2 YNFKEQ. The DNA for the CDR3 is TGTGCCAGCAACCAAGTCCCTACAGGAAATACAGGGGTAGTCTATAGCAATCAGCCCCAGCATTTT. It codes for CASNQVPTGNTGVVYSNQPQHF.

This clonotype appeared a few times. Its ends do not fully match the called genes, so a read error is possible. The chain uses TRBV10-3 and TRBJ2-2; 7 bases agree with TRBD2. CDR3 size: 16 residues. Germline CDR1 and CDR2: ENHRY and SYGVKD. The CDR3 loop reads CAIPSGLVENTGELFF. CDR3 nucleotides: TGTGCCATTCCTTCCGGACTAGTGGAAAACACCGGGGAGCTATTTTTT.

On this clonotype itself: Since no conserved phenylalanine or tryptophan closes the CDR3, a read error is the likely cause. The chain employs TRBV10-1 and TRBJ2-3; 11 positions match TRBD2. The V gene's germline CDR1 is WNHNN and CDR2 SYGVQD (reference sequence). CDR3 length: 16 amino acids. In DNA form, the CDR3 reads TGCACCAGCAGCCCAGGACTAGCGGGTAGCACAGATACGCAGTATTTG. Residues: CTSSPGLAGSTDTQYL.

This clonotype was detected many times. CDR3: CASSDRRNEQFF. In DNA form, the CDR3 reads TGTGCCAGCAGTGACCGGAGGAATGAGCAGTTCTTC. The V and J genes are TRBV6-1 and TRBJ2-1, with a weak D call TRBD2 (5 bases). CDR1 and CDR2 from the germline V gene are MNHNS and SASEGT. Trimming pared 3 bases from V and 7 bases from J, leaving 7 bases between. CDR3 length: 12 residues.

For this clonotype: The conserved closing phenylalanine or tryptophan is absent in this CDR3, likely reflecting a read error. The V gene is TRBV14, the J gene TRBJ2-3, with D perhaps given as TRBD1 or TRBD2 (5 bases each). CDR1 SGHDN and CDR2 FVKESK come from the germline V gene. V was cut by 3 bases and J by 0 bases, with 10 bases left in between. The CDR3 has 15 amino acids. The CDR3 spells CASSQSGRSTDTQYL. For the CDR3, the DNA is TGTGCCAGCAGCCAGTCGGGACGCAGCACAGATACGCAGTATTTA.

Note on this clonotype: At one end, the junction sequence differs from germline, possibly due to a read error. The chain recombines TRBV4-1 with TRBJ2-1; either TRBD1 or TRBD2 may supply D (6 bases each). The CDR3 sequence is 15 residues long. Germline V gives CDR1 MGHRA, CDR2 YSYEKL. CDR3: CASSPGRGRSNDQFF. Written as DNA, the CDR3 is TGCGCCAGCAGCCCCGGCCGGGGGCGCTCCAATGATCAGTTCTTC.

On this clonotype: One end of the junction varies from germline; a read error may be responsible. V and J are TRBV20-1 and TRBJ2-7; 8 positions match TRBD2. Germline CDR1 is DFQATT and CDR2 is SNEGSKA (reference sequence). There are 19 residues in the CDR3. CDR3 sequence (DNA): TGCAGTGCTAGAGATCTCACCCCTAGTGGGATAGCGGGAACCTACGGGCAGTACTTC. Protein sequence: CSARDLTPSGIAGTYGQYF.

With regard to this clonotype: This is likely a read error, given that the CDR3 carries no conserved phenylalanine or tryptophan at its end. The CDR3 nucleotides read TGTGCCAGCAGAGCGACAAAAGTCGCAGAAACGCAGTATTAT. As protein: CASRATKVAETQYY. This chain connects TRBV7-9 to TRBJ2-3, with unresolved D. The CDR3 length is 14 residues. Looked up from germline, CDR1 is SEHNR and CDR2 is FQNEAQ (reference sequence).

To note about this clonotype: An end of the junction does not agree with germline; a read error may underlie this. The V call is TRBV6-1, the J call TRBJ2-4; 7 bases are a match to TRBD1. Per the germline V gene, CDR1 is MNHNS and CDR2 is SASEGT. This CDR3 region has 18 residues. The CDR3 loop is CASSWPRTGNLVKNVQYF. CDR3 DNA sequence: TGTGCCAGCAGTTGGCCAAGGACAGGAAATCTTGTCAAAAACGTTCAGTACTTC.